A selection of T cell receptor beta chains follows, all from one sample in a study of shared clonotypes between healthy human individuals. Generated by immunoSEQ multiplex PCR, the TCRdb table keeps only in-frame clones and is missing some. The sample yields 900,000 to 1,200,000 clones, around three quarters seen once. The specimen was memory CD4+ T cells from PBMCs. The receptor source for this set is a man aged 18-30 years in good health. Some clones in this sample may be carry-over from other donors' samples. CDR3s include the opening cysteine and the closing phenylalanine or tryptophan.

v_gene: TRBV30
CDR3aa: CAWSVQPSGITYEQYF

v_gene: TRBV2
CDR3aa: CASSGTAEAFF

v_gene: TRBV6-1
CDR3aa: CASSERREFRTDTQYF

v_gene: TRBV2
CDR3aa: CASSEAGNRHYEQYF

v_gene: TRBV28
CDR3aa: CASSLNRDYNRGGEQFF

v_gene: TRBV28
CDR3aa: CASSRDGNYGYTF

v_gene: TRBV9
CDR3aa: CASSVDGAGLSDTQYF

v_gene: TRBV4-1
CDR3aa: CASSQDPQGAYNEQFF

v_gene: TRBV2
CDR3aa: CASSDEQGAPQHF

v_gene: TRBV9
CDR3aa: CASSVAAAYNEKLFF

v_gene: TRBV6-6
CDR3aa: CASSGQGGQPQHF

v_gene: TRBV7-2
CDR3aa: CASSSRRTDTQYF

v_gene: TRBV13
CDR3aa: CASSFRTGKDAFF

v_gene: TRBV29-1
CDR3aa: CSVDPQAGGGFF

v_gene: TRBV5-1
CDR3aa: CGYSITSRGEQFF

v_gene: TRBV29-1
CDR3aa: CSVQSPEGDTQYF

v_gene: TRBV14
CDR3aa: CASSQDDRDSYGYTF

v_gene: TRBV6-5
CDR3aa: CASSRDRGYGYTF

v_gene: TRBV6-5
CDR3aa: CASSTGTSSYEQYF

v_gene: TRBV30
CDR3aa: CAWSPRAPNYGYTF

v_gene: TRBV18
CDR3aa: CASSQGEEHYGYTF

v_gene: TRBV15
CDR3aa: CATSRDRQGWQPQHF

v_gene: TRBV7-9
CDR3aa: CASSPAGVREQYF

v_gene: TRBV28
CDR3aa: CASSLGGSGVFEQYF

v_gene: TRBV15
CDR3aa: CATSTGLALTDTQYF

v_gene: TRBV5-1
CDR3aa: CASSPAGEGQPQHF

v_gene: TRBV11-1
CDR3aa: CASSLKRRLEFGEQFF

v_gene: TRBV18
CDR3aa: CASSLSYEQYF

v_gene: TRBV6-5
CDR3aa: CASGLGYGYTF

v_gene: TRBV2
CDR3aa: CASSETAHQPQHF

v_gene: TRBV28
CDR3aa: CASSLAGGYEQYF

v_gene: TRBV7-8
CDR3aa: CASSLLGQGHSGNTIYF

v_gene: TRBV5-1
CDR3aa: CASSFYPAYNEQFF

v_gene: TRBV5-4
CDR3aa: CASLNSGKGSYNEQFF

v_gene: TRBV2
CDR3aa: CASRAQSYEQYF

v_gene: TRBV6-1
CDR3aa: CASYDRSNTGELFF

v_gene: TRBV18
CDR3aa: CASSLDRTEAFF

v_gene: TRBV7-3
CDR3aa: CASSLGLETDTQYF

v_gene: TRBV11-3
CDR3aa: CASSDRAGGGHNEQFF

v_gene: TRBV18
CDR3aa: CASSPLSEGGYTF

v_gene: TRBV6-1
CDR3aa: CASSTDRGLETQYF

v_gene: TRBV5-8
CDR3aa: CASGKPGQRGTEAFF

v_gene: TRBV5-5
CDR3aa: CASSVLGISSGNTIYF

v_gene: TRBV18
CDR3aa: CASSPQGANSNQPQHF